The 9 T cell receptor beta chains below come from one sample, sequenced in a study of blood T cell repertoires in COVID-19. Data came from immunoSEQ multiplex PCR; TCRdb stores just in-frame clones and leaves some out. The repertoire has about 180,000 clones, roughly 87% of them found once; the top ten carry about 1.2%. Sequencing used PBMCs or T cells enriched from blood (not recorded which). These receptors all come from a human donor with acute COVID-19. The donor label of this sample is uncertain.

In its sample, this clone was seen once. V is TRBV2 and J is TRBJ1-2; no firm D call. V shed 8 bases and J shed 5 bases, with 12 bases lying between them. There are 12 residues in the CDR3. Per the germline V gene, CDR1 is SNHLY and CDR2 is FYNNEI. CDR3 nucleotide sequence: TGTGCCAGCGAACAAGCCAGGTATGGCTACACCTTC. This gives the protein CASEQARYGYTF. Drawing the rest from reference TRBV2 and TRBJ1-2, the complete variable domain is EPEVTQTPSHQVTQMGQEVILRCVPISNHLYFYWYRQILGQKVEFLVSFYNNEISEKSEIFDDQFSVERPDGSNFTLKIRSTKLEDSAMYFCASEQARYGYTFGSGTRLTVV.

In its sample, this clone was seen once. CDR3 protein: CASRQLAGGPGYEQYF. The CDR3 coding sequence is TGTGCCAGCAGGCAACTAGCGGGGGGGCCGGGCTACGAGCAGTACTTC. V and J are TRBV2 and TRBJ2-7, with 13 positions matching TRBD2. Trimming cost V 6 bases and J 3 bases; bases outside gene matches: 8. The CDR3 totals 16 residues. Germline CDR1 and CDR2: SNHLY and FYNNEI.

The rearrangement links TRBV25-1 to TRBJ1-3; D not resolved. The V gene's germline CDR1 is MGHDK and CDR2 SYGVNS. Trimming took 6 bases from V and 4 from J, leaving 4 bases between them. The CDR3 loop spans 11 amino acids. The CDR3 here is CASSRGNTIYF. The CDR3 DNA sequence: TGTGCCAGCAGCCGGGGAAACACCATATATTTT. The whole variable domain, remainder taken from reference TRBV25-1 and TRBJ1-3, is EADIYQTPRYLVIGTGKKITLECSQTMGHDKMYWYQQDPGMELHLIHYSYGVNSTEKGDLSSESTVSRIRTEHFPLTLESARPSHTSQYLCASSRGNTIYFGEGSWLTVV.

The gene calls are TRBV27 and TRBJ1-1; D gene unclear. The V end lost 3 bases, the J end lost 5 bases, and 22 bases lay between the germline ends. The V gene's germline CDR1 is MNHEY and CDR2 SMNVEV (reference sequence). This CDR3 is built from 17 residues. The CDR3 coding sequence is TGTGCCAGCAGTTTTATATGGCCGAGGGCTGGGGATACTGAAGCTTTCTTT. Residues: CASSFIWPRAGDTEAFF.

The CDR3 sequence is CSASRDRGVGAGYTF. CDR3 nucleotide sequence: TGCAGTGCTAGTCGAGACAGGGGAGTGGGGGCTGGCTACACCTTC. V and J are TRBV20-1 and TRBJ1-2; 8 bases are shared with TRBD1. J was trimmed by 7 bases and V by 3 bases; bases with no gene match: 13. This CDR3 has 15 residues. Germline CDR1 DFQATT, CDR2 SNEGSKA (reference sequence).

This clone has a handful of counts. The rearrangement joins TRBV6-5 to TRBJ1-4, with 7 bases fitting TRBD1. Germline V gene lookup returns CDR1 MNHEY and CDR2 SVGAGI. J was trimmed by 2 bases and V by 4 bases; bases with no gene match: 4. The CDR3 covers 15 residues. The CDR3: CASSLTGVTNEKLFF. In nucleotides, the CDR3 is TGTGCCAGCAGTTTAACAGGGGTCACTAATGAAAAACTGTTTTTT.

The chain joins TRBV5-4 to TRBJ1-1; D is uncertain. V was pared by 3 bases and J by 1 base, with 10 bases between. This CDR3 is built from 14 residues. Per the germline V gene, CDR1 is SGHNT and CDR2 is YYREEE (reference sequence). CDR3 coding DNA: TGTGCCAGCAGCTCCCCAGGCAAGAACACTGAAGCTTTCTTT. As protein: CASSSPGKNTEAFF.

The sample holds one count of this clone. The chain employs TRBV3-1 (or the pseudogene TRBV3-2) and TRBJ2-5; 8 bases fit TRBD2. Germline V gene lookup returns CDR1 LGHDT and CDR2 YNNKEL (reference sequence). This CDR3 is 16 amino acids long. V shed 3 bases, J shed 2 bases, and the junction held 8 bases outside the gene matches. The CDR3 bases are TGTGCCAGCAGCCAGAGAGTGGGCGGGGGGCAAGAGACCCAGTACTTC. This codes for CASSQRVGGGQETQYF.

About this clone itself: Lacking the conserved final phenylalanine or tryptophan, this CDR3 likely reflects a read error. The DNA is left out, because the CDR3 cannot be placed on it with certainty; the CDR3 is given as TCRdb lists it. The V call is TRBV9, the J call TRBJ2-4; the listed D gene, TRBD1, was not tested against the DNA. Termini included, the CDR3 measures 10 amino acids. Per the germline V gene, CDR1 is SGDLS and CDR2 is YYNGEE. CDR3 in amino acids: CARKHGQTRI.